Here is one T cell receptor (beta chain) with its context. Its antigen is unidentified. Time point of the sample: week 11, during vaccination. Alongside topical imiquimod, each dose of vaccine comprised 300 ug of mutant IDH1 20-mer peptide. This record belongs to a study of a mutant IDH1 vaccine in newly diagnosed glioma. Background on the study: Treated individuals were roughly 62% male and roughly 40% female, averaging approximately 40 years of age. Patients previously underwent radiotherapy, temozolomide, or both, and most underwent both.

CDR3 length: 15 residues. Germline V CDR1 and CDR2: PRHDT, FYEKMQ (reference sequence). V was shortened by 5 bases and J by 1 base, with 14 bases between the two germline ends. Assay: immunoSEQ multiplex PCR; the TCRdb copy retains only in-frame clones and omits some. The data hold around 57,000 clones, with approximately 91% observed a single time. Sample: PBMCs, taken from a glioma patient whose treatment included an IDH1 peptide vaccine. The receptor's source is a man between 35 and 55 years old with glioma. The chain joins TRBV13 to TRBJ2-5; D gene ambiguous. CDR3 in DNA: TGTGCCAGCAGCCCCATAATGGCCCTCCAAGAGACCCAGTACTTC. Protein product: CASSPIMALQETQYF. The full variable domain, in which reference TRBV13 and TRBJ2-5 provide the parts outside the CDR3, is AAGVIQSPRHLIKEKRETATLKCYPIPRHDTVYWYQQGPGQDPQFLISFYEKMQSDKGSIPDRFSAQQFSDYHSELNMSSLELGDSALYFCASSPIMALQETQYFGPGTRLLVL.